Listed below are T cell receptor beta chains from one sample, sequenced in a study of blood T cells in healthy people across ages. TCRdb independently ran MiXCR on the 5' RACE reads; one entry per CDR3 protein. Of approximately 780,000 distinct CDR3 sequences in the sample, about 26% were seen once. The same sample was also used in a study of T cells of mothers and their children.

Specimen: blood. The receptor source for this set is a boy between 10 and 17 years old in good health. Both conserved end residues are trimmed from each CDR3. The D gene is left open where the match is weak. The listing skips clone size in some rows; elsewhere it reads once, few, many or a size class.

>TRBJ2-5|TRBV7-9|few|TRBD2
ASSPGTSGGLETQY
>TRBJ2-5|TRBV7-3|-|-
ASSLLGAGSGTQY
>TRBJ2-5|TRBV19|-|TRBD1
ASSLPGDRYQETQY
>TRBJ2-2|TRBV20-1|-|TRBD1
SAVPGTDTGELF
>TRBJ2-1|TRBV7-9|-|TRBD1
ASSPLGGQGYNEQF
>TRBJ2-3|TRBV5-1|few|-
ASSLVGLGTGTDTQY
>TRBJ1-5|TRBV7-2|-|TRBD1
ASSSNRGRQPQH
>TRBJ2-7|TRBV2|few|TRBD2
ASRNVAGGPDEQY
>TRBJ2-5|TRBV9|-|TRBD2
ASSAAGGLETQY
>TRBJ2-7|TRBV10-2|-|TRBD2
ASRPSGGPSYEQY
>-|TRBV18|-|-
ASSPGNGGETQY
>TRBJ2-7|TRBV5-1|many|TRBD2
ASSPPGGYEQY
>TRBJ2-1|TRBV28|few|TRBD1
ASSVLRGRYEQF
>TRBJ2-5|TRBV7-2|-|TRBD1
ASSPWTGGTQY
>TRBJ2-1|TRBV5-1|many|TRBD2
ASSPRLAGDFYNEQF
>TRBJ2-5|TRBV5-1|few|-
SSGQNTQETQY
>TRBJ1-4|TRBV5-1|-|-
ASSFRDISTNEKLF
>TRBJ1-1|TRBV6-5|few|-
ASSPRAGKVF
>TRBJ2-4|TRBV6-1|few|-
ASSESMGSDIQY
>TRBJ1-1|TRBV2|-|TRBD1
ASRAQGVGTEAF
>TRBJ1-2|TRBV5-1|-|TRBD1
ASSPRPTGGNYGYT
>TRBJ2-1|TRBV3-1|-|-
ASSHLPPLTTSRSYNEQF
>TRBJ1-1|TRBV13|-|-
ASSLGRGGPEAF
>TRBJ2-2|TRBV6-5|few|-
ASRPGGSAGELF
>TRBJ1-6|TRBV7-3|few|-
ASSLMGGLTPLH
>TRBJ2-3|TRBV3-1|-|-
ASSQDSGSQPDTQY
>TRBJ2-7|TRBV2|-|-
ASSEDSPLYEQY
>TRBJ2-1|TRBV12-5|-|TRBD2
ASASGVNNEQF
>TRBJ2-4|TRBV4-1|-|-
ASSTGRGGPKNIQY
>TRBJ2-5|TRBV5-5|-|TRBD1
ASSPGQGTIGTQY
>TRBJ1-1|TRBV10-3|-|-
AISDSGGNTEAF
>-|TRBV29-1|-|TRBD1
SVALDRGSYEQY
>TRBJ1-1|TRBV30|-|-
AWSVRNTEAF
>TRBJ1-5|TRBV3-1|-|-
ASSPQNDQPQH
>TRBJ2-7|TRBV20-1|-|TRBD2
SARGLASYEQY
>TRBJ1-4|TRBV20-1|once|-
SAEEGPPGGKLF
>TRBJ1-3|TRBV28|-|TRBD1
ASSTPQGARGNTIY
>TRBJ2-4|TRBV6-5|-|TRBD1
ASRDSGTGAKNIQY